The present TCR beta chain was sequenced within a study of CD8 T cells in Susac syndrome. As regards this clonotype: Its antigen is still unknown.

Reverse transcription used roughly 0.45 to 1 ug RNA and random hexamers. The CDR3 of TCR beta was amplified by immunoSEQ multiplex PCR across 54 Vbeta and 13 Jbeta. Using its own MiXCR run on the immunoSEQ multiplex PCR reads, TCRdb lists one record per CDR3 protein. Among fewer than 150,000 distinct CDR3 sequences listed, around nine tenths were seen once. Germline V gene data show CDR1 as MNHEY and CDR2 as SVGAGI. Trimming removed 7 bases at V and 5 bases at J, with 14 bases between. The CDR3 loop spans 13 amino acids. Study-level findings and limits: The study recognized that the number of individuals in its TCR sequencing and HLA analysis was relatively small.

The specimen was CD8+ T cells from PBMCs. The receptor's source is a human donor with multiple sclerosis. V usage is TRBV6-5 and J usage is TRBJ2-5; D uncertain. The CDR3 bases are TGTGCCAGCAACGGAATCGTGGGGGAGACCCAGTACTTC. Translation: CASNGIVGETQYF.